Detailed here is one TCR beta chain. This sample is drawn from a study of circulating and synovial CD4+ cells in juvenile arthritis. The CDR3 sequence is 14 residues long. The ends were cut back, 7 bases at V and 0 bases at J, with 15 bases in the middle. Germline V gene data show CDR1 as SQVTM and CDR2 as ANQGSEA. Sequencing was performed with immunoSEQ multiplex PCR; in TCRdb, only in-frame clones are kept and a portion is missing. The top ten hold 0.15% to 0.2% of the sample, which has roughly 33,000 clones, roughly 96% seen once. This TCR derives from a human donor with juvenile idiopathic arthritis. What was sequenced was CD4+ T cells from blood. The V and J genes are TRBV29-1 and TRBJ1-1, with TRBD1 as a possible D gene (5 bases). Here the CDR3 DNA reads TGCAGCGCCGGGGGTGGGCTGGTGAACACTGAAGCTTTCTTT. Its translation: CSAGGGLVNTEAFF.